Following are 21 T cell receptor beta chains from one sample sequenced in a study of control samples from healthy donors and cancer patients. Repertoires were generated with immunoSEQ multiplex PCR, while TCRdb's copy carries only in-frame clones and drops some. The sample shows about 79,000 clones, roughly 93% of them seen only once. Source material: PBMCs. These receptor sequences come from a middle-aged woman with lung cancer.

This chain joins TRBV6-2 or TRBV6-3 and TRBJ2-3; D tentatively fits TRBD1 or TRBD2 (5 bases each). V was clipped by 5 bases and J by 0 bases, with 15 bases between them. Germline V gene data show CDR1 as MNHEY and CDR2 as SVGEGT. There are 16 residues in the CDR3. CDR3 nucleotide sequence: TGTGCCAGCAGTCCCTCCTGGGGGTCTAGCACAGATACGCAGTATTTT. Residues: CASSPSWGSSTDTQYF.

The rearrangement joins TRBV15 to TRBJ2-1; D perhaps matches TRBD2 (5 bases). Per germline, CDR1 LNHNV and CDR2 YYDKDF (reference sequence). This CDR3 is 14 amino acids long. V was shortened by 2 bases and J by 12 bases, with 17 bases between the two germline ends. The CDR3 DNA sequence: TGTGCCACCAGCAGAAGTCGGGATGGCGGGTGGCAGTTCTTC. Protein product: CATSRSRDGGWQFF.

The rearrangement links TRBV3-1 (or the pseudogene TRBV3-2) to TRBJ1-1; 7 nucleotides align to TRBD1. J lost 4 bases, V lost 4 bases, and 6 bases had no gene match. CDR1 and CDR2 from the germline V gene are LGHDT and YNNKEL (reference sequence). CDR3 length: 14 residues. The CDR3 bases are TGTGCCAGCAGCCTTCAGGGGGGGGGCACTGAAGCTTTCTTT. It is translated as CASSLQGGGTEAFF.

This chain joins TRBV5-5 and TRBJ1-5; the match to TRBD1 covers 7 bases. This CDR3 region has 15 residues. Germline CDR1 reads SGHKS; CDR2 reads YYEKEE (reference sequence). The ends lost 3 bases at V and 8 bases at J; junction bases unmatched: 11. CDR3 DNA: TGTGCCAGCAGCTCAGGTGGAGGGGGCGAAGAGCCCCAGCATTTT. Protein sequence: CASSSGGGGEEPQHF.

The chain joins TRBV6-5 to TRBJ2-5; D might be TRBD1 (6 bases). The CDR3 totals 12 residues. The germline V and J ends were trimmed by 7 bases and 9 bases, with 15 bases remaining between them. Per the germline V gene, CDR1 is MNHEY and CDR2 is SVGAGI. The CDR3 nucleotides are TGTGCCAGCAACACAGGGTATGGGGCCCAGTACTTC. Its translation is CASNTGYGAQYF.

This chain connects TRBV2 to TRBJ2-2; 13 bases fit TRBD2. Germline values: CDR1 SNHLY, CDR2 FYNNEI. V shed 6 bases, J shed 3 bases, and the junction held 1 base outside the gene matches. The CDR3 extends over 15 amino acids. The CDR3 spells CASSGTSGDTGELFF. CDR3 DNA: TGTGCCAGCAGCGGGACTAGCGGGGACACCGGGGAGCTGTTTTTT.

This chain joins TRBV7-9 and TRBJ1-2; D call uncertain. V lost 4 bases and J lost 4, with 16 bases in between. The CDR3 is made up of 15 amino acids. Germline lookup yields CDR1 SEHNR and CDR2 FQNEAQ (reference sequence). The CDR3, as DNA: TGTGCCAGCAGCTCCGTAGTGGACGTAACCTATGGCTACACCTTC. Translated, it gives CASSSVVDVTYGYTF. Filled out from reference TRBV7-9 and TRBJ1-2, the complete variable domain reads DTGVSQNPRHKITKRGQNVTFRCDPISEHNRLYWYRQTLGQGPEFLTYFQNEAQLEKSRLLSDRFSAERPKGSFSTLEIQRTEQGDSAMYLCASSSVVDVTYGYTFGSGTRLTVV.

A single count supports this clone. This chain connects TRBV5-6 to TRBJ2-7; D may correspond to TRBD1 or TRBD2 (5 bases each). The CDR3 is 16 amino acids. Trimming cost V 3 bases and J 7 bases, with 23 bases left between them. Germline loops: CDR1 SGHDT, CDR2 YYEEEE. This CDR3 is CASSSPPGPRLGEQYF. The CDR3 DNA sequence: TGTGCCAGCAGCTCCCCTCCGGGACCCCGTCTTGGAGAGCAGTACTTC.

The genes are TRBV28 and TRBJ1-1; 7 nucleotides line up with TRBD1. CDR1 and CDR2 (germline): MDHEN, SYDVKM. Trimming cost V 5 bases and J 4 bases; bases outside gene matches: 4. The CDR3 length is 13 residues. The CDR3 nucleotides are TGTGCCAGCAGTCGACAGGGAGGCACTGAAGCTTTCTTT. It is translated as CASSRQGGTEAFF.

The chain is built from TRBV6-1 and TRBJ1-1, with TRBD1 matching over 8 bases. V lost 1 base and J lost 7; bases outside the gene matches: 5. This CDR3 has 14 residues. Germline lookup yields CDR1 MNHNS and CDR2 SASEGT. CDR3 sequence reads: CASSEVTGGGEAFF. The CDR3 region has the DNA TGTGCCAGCAGTGAAGTAACAGGGGGGGGTGAAGCTTTCTTT.

The gene calls are TRBV19 and TRBJ1-5, with TRBD1 as a possible D gene (5 bases). The CDR3 covers 14 residues. Germline values: CDR1 LNHDA, CDR2 SQIVND (reference sequence). V was pared by 8 bases and J by 0 bases, with 11 bases between. CDR3 sequence (DNA): TGTGCCAGTGGGGCTAACCCTAGCAATCAGCCCCAGCATTTT. It yields the protein CASGANPSNQPQHF.

The chain uses TRBV19 and TRBJ1-2, with 7 positions matching TRBD1. V trimming: 7 bases; J trimming: 8 bases; junction bases outside the gene matches: 22. The germline V gene has CDR1 LNHDA and CDR2 SQIVND (reference sequence). The length of the CDR3 is 17 residues. In nucleotides, the CDR3 is TGTGCCAGTAATCAGGGCCGGGACAGAGTTGGCTTGGAGGGCTACACCTTC. This gives the protein CASNQGRDRVGLEGYTF.

This clone came up once. The chain couples TRBV3-1 (or the pseudogene TRBV3-2) to TRBJ1-1; 9 bases are a match to TRBD1. J was trimmed by 1 base and V by 3 bases; bases with no gene match: 3. The germline CDR1 and CDR2 sequences are LGHDT and YNNKEL (reference sequence). This CDR3 comprises 15 residues. The CDR3 coding sequence is TGTGCCAGCAGCCAGGCGGACAGGGGGAACACTGAAGCTTTCTTT. Amino acid sequence: CASSQADRGNTEAFF.

The chain employs TRBV11-2 and TRBJ2-5; possibly TRBD1 for D (6 bases). The DNA end is a closer match to TRBJ2-7, so the J assignment may be wrong. This CDR3 comprises 15 residues. The V gene's germline CDR1 is SGHAT and CDR2 FQNNGV. The CDR3 is CASRDSAYISYEQYF. The CDR3 DNA sequence: TGTGCCAGCAGGGACAGTGCCTATATCTCCTACGAGCAGTACTTC.

This clone turned up a few times. CDR3: CASLRGRDTQYF. For the CDR3, the DNA is TGTGCCAGCTTGAGGGGGAGGGATACGCAGTATTTT. The chain has TRBV2 and TRBJ2-3; the D call may be TRBD1 or TRBD2 (6 bases each). CDR3 size: 12 residues. The V gene lost 8 bases and the J gene lost 6 bases, with 12 bases spanning the gap. Germline lookup yields CDR1 SNHLY and CDR2 FYNNEI.

The chain uses TRBV9 and TRBJ2-7; unclear D gene. CDR3 length equals 16 residues. The germline CDR1 and CDR2 sequences are SGDLS and YYNGEE. Trimming pared 0 bases from V and 2 bases from J, leaving 15 bases between. The CDR3 nucleotides read TGTGCCAGCAGCGTAGCGGGCGGAAGGGATCCCTACGAGCAGTACTTC. Protein sequence: CASSVAGGRDPYEQYF.

The V and J genes are TRBV6-2 or TRBV6-3 and TRBJ2-7; the match to TRBD2 covers 7 bases. CDR1 and CDR2 (germline): MNHEY, SVGEGT. CDR3 length equals 14 residues. V was pared by 4 bases and J by 7 bases, with 10 bases of the junction left unmatched. The CDR3 spells CASSSEGRAGEQYF. The DNA for the CDR3 is TGTGCCAGCAGTTCCGAGGGGAGGGCGGGGGAGCAGTACTTC.

The chain employs TRBV27 and TRBJ1-3; D remains unclear. This CDR3 comprises 15 residues. Germline loops: CDR1 MNHEY, CDR2 SMNVEV (reference sequence). Trimming shortened V by 5 bases and J by 0 bases, and 11 bases separated the two germline ends. The CDR3 spells CASSRRGNSGNTIYF. The CDR3 DNA follows: TGTGCCAGCAGTCGTCGGGGTAACTCTGGAAACACCATATATTTT.

The rearrangement links TRBV30 to TRBJ1-2, with D possibly being TRBD1 (6 bases). The length of the CDR3 is 11 residues. Trimming pared 4 bases from V and 8 bases from J, leaving 11 bases between. The germline V gene has CDR1 GTSNPN and CDR2 SVGIG (reference sequence). The DNA for the CDR3 is TGTGCCTGGAACAGGGTTTGGGGCTACACCTTC. Translation gives CAWNRVWGYTF.

The rearrangement uses TRBV3-1 (or the pseudogene TRBV3-2) and TRBJ1-2; D might be TRBD1 (6 bases). CDR1 is LGHDT, CDR2 YNNKEL, per germline (reference sequence). This CDR3 spans 16 amino acids. V was shortened by 3 bases and J by 5 bases, with 19 bases between the two germline ends. The CDR3 reads CASSHLGGEGNYGYTF. Written as DNA, the CDR3 is TGTGCCAGCAGCCATCTTGGGGGCGAGGGTAATTATGGCTACACCTTC.

This chain joins TRBV2 and TRBJ1-2, with 9 positions matching TRBD1. J was trimmed by 6 bases and V by 7 bases; bases with no gene match: 3. The CDR3 has 12 amino acids. Germline CDR1 SNHLY, CDR2 FYNNEI. CDR3 region: CASKTGGDGYTF. The CDR3 nucleotides read TGTGCCAGCAAGACAGGGGGTGATGGCTACACCTTC.